The 21 T cell receptor beta chains listed next were all sequenced from one sample in a study of low-dose radiotherapy and immunotherapy resistance in tumors. Primers used for first-strand cDNA, a TRAV- and TRBV-specific set, covered both alpha and beta chains. For amplifying TCRs, the PCR ran for around 20 cycles with Phusion, which was used together with a constant-region primer and the adapter on the V primers. MiXCR, run by TCRdb on the reads, gives a single entry per CDR3 protein. Of some 15,000 distinct CDR3 sequences listed, roughly 50% are singletons. These receptors came from a human donor with advanced metastatic prostate, ovarian, gallbladder or colorectal cancer (not recorded which). This table probably holds off-target reads from a library built for another chain.

This clonotype showed up just a few times. The chain has TRBV28 and TRBJ2-7; 12 nucleotides line up with TRBD1. The CDR3 runs 13 residues. The V gene's germline CDR1 is MDHEN and CDR2 SYDVKM. With V trimmed by 6 bases and J by 6 bases, 3 bases remained unmatched. The CDR3 is CASSPGQGAEQYF. As DNA, the CDR3 is TGTGCCAGCAGCCCGGGACAGGGGGCCGAGCAGTACTTC.

This clonotype was counted only a few times. The chain uses TRBV14 and TRBJ2-2, with D unclear. CDR1 and CDR2 (germline): SGHDN, FVKESK. CDR3 length: 13 amino acids. Trimming left V 2 bases short and J 5 bases short, with 6 bases between. Here the CDR3 reads CASSQTATGELFF. The CDR3 DNA sequence: TGTGCCAGCAGCCAAACAGCGACCGGGGAGCTGTTTTTT.

The genes are TRBV5-6 and TRBJ2-7, with D unresolved. The CDR3 spans 11 residues. The V end was cut by 3 bases, the J end by 0 bases, with 1 base between. Germline lookup yields CDR1 SGHDT and CDR2 YYEEEE. The chain's CDR3 is CASSSSYEQYF. The CDR3 nucleotides are TGTGCCAGCAGCTCCTCCTACGAGCAGTACTTC.

The gene calls are TRBV4-1 and TRBJ2-3; 7 bases line up with TRBD1. The germline V gene encodes CDR1 MGHRA and CDR2 YSYEKL. CDR3 size: 17 residues. After removal of 1 base from V and 3 bases from J, the junction contained 10 bases not matched to a gene. Here the CDR3 DNA reads TGCGCCAGCAGCCAAGGTTTCGAGAGGGGGCGGACAGATACGCAGTATTTT. Translating it yields CASSQGFERGRTDTQYF.

V is TRBV11-2 and J is TRBJ2-5; TRBD1 is a possible D gene (7 bases). Germline CDR1 reads SGHAT; CDR2 reads FQNNGV. CDR3 size: 14 residues. V was shortened by 5 bases and J by 5 bases, with 15 bases between the two germline ends. CDR3 coding DNA: TGTGCCAGCAGCCCCCAACAGGGGAGGGAGACCCAGTACTTC. This sequence encodes CASSPQQGRETQYF. The full variable domain, rest sourced from reference TRBV11-2 and TRBJ2-5, is EAGVAQSPRYKIIEKRQSVAFWCNPISGHATLYWYQQILGQGPKLLIQFQNNGVVDDSQLPKDRFSAERLKGVDSTLKIQPAKLEDSAVYLCASSPQQGRETQYFGPGTRLLVL.

This clonotype was seen more than once but under ten times. The CDR3 nucleotides are TGTGCCAGCAGTGGTAATTACGAGCAGTACTTC. Its translation: CASSGNYEQYF. The chain has TRBV2 and TRBJ2-7; D is uncertain. The germline CDR1 and CDR2 sequences are SNHLY and FYNNEI. The CDR3 is 11 amino acids. V was clipped by 4 bases and J by 4 bases, with 5 bases between them.

The chain has TRBV23-1 and TRBJ1-6; D remains ambiguous. TRBV23-1 is placed among ORFs of uncertain function. CDR3 length: 20 amino acids. Trimming removed 0 bases at V and 9 bases at J, with 27 bases between. This CDR3 reads CASSQSVGGGRKAKASPLHF. The CDR3 nucleotides are TGCGCCAGCAGTCAATCCGTTGGAGGAGGGCGGAAGGCTAAGGCTTCACCCCTCCACTTT.

The rearrangement links TRBV6-2 or TRBV6-3 to TRBJ2-1, with TRBD2 identical over 12 bases. V trimming: 2 bases; J trimming: 6 bases; junction bases outside the gene matches: 5. Germline lookup yields CDR1 MNHEY and CDR2 SVGEGT. The CDR3 has 16 amino acids. DNA for the CDR3: TGTGCCAGCAGTTACGGAACTAGCGGGAGGCTCAATGAGCAGTTCTTC. Protein product: CASSYGTSGRLNEQFF.

J is TRBJ1-2 and V is TRBV20-1; D might be TRBD1 (5 bases). Germline V gives CDR1 DFQATT, CDR2 SNEGSKA (reference sequence). The CDR3 totals 14 residues. V gave up 4 bases and J gave up 2 bases, with 14 bases separating them. The CDR3 loop reads CSATNRDRNYGYTF. The CDR3 region has the DNA TGCAGTGCTACGAACCGGGACCGGAACTATGGCTACACCTTC.

This clonotype showed up just once. The J gene is TRBJ2-7, the V gene TRBV6-6; weak D call: TRBD2 (6 bases). The CDR3 contains 12 residues. Germline CDR1 reads MNHNY; CDR2 reads SVGAGI (reference sequence). V gave up 5 bases and J gave up 2 bases, with 7 bases separating them. The CDR3: CASSPGAYEQYF. The CDR3 DNA sequence: TGTGCCAGCAGTCCGGGGGCCTACGAGCAGTACTTC.

The chain joins TRBV6-6 to TRBJ1-5; unclear D gene. Trimming stripped 5 bases from V and 9 bases from J, with 11 bases between. The CDR3 spans 12 residues. Looked up from germline, CDR1 is MNHNY and CDR2 is SVGAGI (reference sequence). CDR3 nucleotides: TGTGCCAGCAGTCGTCGGGAGCGGCCCCAGCATTTT. This translates into CASSRRERPQHF.

V gene TRBV27 combines with J gene TRBJ1-2, with D maybe TRBD1 (5 bases). Germline values: CDR1 MNHEY, CDR2 SMNVEV (reference sequence). The CDR3 sequence is 15 residues long. V was clipped by 0 bases and J by 2 bases, with 10 bases between them. The CDR3 DNA is TGTGCCAGCAGTTTATCGGGGGAAACGAACTATGGCTACACCTTC. It is translated as CASSLSGETNYGYTF.

This chain joins TRBV5-4 and TRBJ1-1; D is unclear. CDR1 and CDR2 (germline): SGHNT, YYREEE (reference sequence). V was trimmed by 0 bases and J by 1 base, leaving 13 bases between them. The CDR3 has 16 residues. The CDR3 loop reads CASSLVQQPKNTEAFF. CDR3 sequence (DNA): TGTGCCAGCAGCTTGGTGCAGCAACCCAAGAACACTGAAGCTTTCTTT.

V gene TRBV12-3 or TRBV12-4 combines with J gene TRBJ2-4; D could derive from TRBD1 or TRBD2 (5 bases each). V lost 6 bases to trimming and J lost 5 bases, with 8 bases between them. The CDR3 has 12 amino acids. CDR3 protein: CASRMGQNIQYF. The CDR3 DNA reads as TGTGCCAGCAGGATGGGACAAAACATTCAGTACTTC.

J is TRBJ2-3 and V is TRBV19; D uncertain. This CDR3 spans 12 amino acids. CDR1 LNHDA and CDR2 SQIVND come from the germline V gene (reference sequence). V was shortened by 4 bases and J by 3 bases, with 5 bases between the two germline ends. This CDR3 is CASSTRTDTQYF. For the CDR3, the DNA is TGTGCCAGTAGTACTAGAACAGATACGCAGTATTTT.

This clonotype was observed a handful of times. This chain uses TRBV7-2 with TRBJ2-5, with D possibly being TRBD1 or TRBD2 (6 bases each). The germline V and J ends were trimmed by 0 bases and 4 bases, with 12 bases remaining between them. CDR1 and CDR2 (germline): SGHTA, FQGNSA. The CDR3 is 15 residues long. CDR3 amino acids: CASSLAGGIGETQYF. The CDR3 DNA reads TGTGCCAGCAGCTTAGCCGGGGGCATTGGAGAGACCCAGTACTTC.

There are a few counts of this clonotype. The rearrangement joins TRBV29-1 to TRBJ2-7; 12 nucleotides match TRBD2. V shed 4 bases, J shed 2 bases, and the junction held 3 bases outside the gene matches. CDR3 length: 14 residues. Germline assignment: CDR1 SQVTM and CDR2 ANQGSEA. This CDR3 reads CSVAGLAGPYEQYF. For the CDR3, the DNA is TGCAGCGTTGCGGGACTAGCGGGCCCCTACGAGCAGTACTTC.

This clonotype was recorded only once. J is TRBJ1-2 and V is TRBV11-2; 8 bases fit TRBD1. CDR1 SGHAT and CDR2 FQNNGV come from the germline V gene. After removal of 5 bases from V and 4 bases from J, the junction contained 6 bases not matched to a gene. This CDR3 region has 14 residues. The CDR3 loop reads CASSPGQGFYGYTF. CDR3 nucleotides: TGTGCCAGCAGCCCCGGACAGGGTTTCTATGGCTACACCTTC. Filled out from reference TRBV11-2 and TRBJ1-2, the complete variable domain reads EAGVAQSPRYKIIEKRQSVAFWCNPISGHATLYWYQQILGQGPKLLIQFQNNGVVDDSQLPKDRFSAERLKGVDSTLKIQPAKLEDSAVYLCASSPGQGFYGYTFGSGTRLTVV.

This clonotype was detected a few times. The chain recombines TRBV28 with TRBJ1-2, with unresolved D. The CDR3 is 11 residues long. Looked up from germline, CDR1 is MDHEN and CDR2 is SYDVKM. The V and J ends lost 4 bases and 10 bases respectively, with 10 bases between them. The CDR3, as DNA: TGTGCCAGCAGTTCCGAGCTGCTCTACACCTTC. This sequence encodes CASSSELLYTF.

In DNA, the CDR3 is TGTGCCAGCAGCCCAGGACAGGAACCGTCCTACGAGCAGTACTTC. Protein sequence: CASSPGQEPSYEQYF. The V and J genes are TRBV5-6 and TRBJ2-7, with TRBD1 matching 7 bases. Germline assignment: CDR1 SGHDT and CDR2 YYEEEE. This CDR3 has 15 residues. V lost 4 bases, J lost 1 base, and 8 bases stayed unmatched. Full variable domain (outside the CDR3, taken from reference TRBV5-6 and TRBJ2-7): DAGVTQSPTHLIKTRGQQVTLRCSPKSGHDTVSWYQQALGQGPQFIFQYYEEEERQRGNFPDRFSGHQFPNYSSELNVNALLLGDSALYLCASSPGQEPSYEQYFGPGTRLTVT.

The rearrangement links TRBV12-3 or TRBV12-4 to TRBJ2-3, with 7 bases fitting TRBD2. J lost 5 bases, V lost 5 bases, and 7 bases had no gene match. The CDR3 length is 14 residues. CDR3 nucleotide sequence: TGTGCCAGCAGTGTACAGCGGGGATTAGATACGCAGTATTTT. It encodes CASSVQRGLDTQYF.